Below, 26 T cell receptor beta chains from the same sample are listed, as sequenced in a study of T cell responses to AZD1222 COVID-19 vaccine. The repertoire was sequenced with immunoSEQ multiplex PCR; TCRdb's copy has only in-frame clones and lacks some. The sample includes about 42,000 clones, 70% to 90% of them seen just once. The sequenced sample was peripheral blood, obtained 28 days after the second AZD1222 dose. These receptors were obtained from an adult who received the AZD1222 COVID-19 vaccine.

The chain carries TRBV11-2 and TRBJ2-7, with TRBD2 matching over 7 bases. The CDR3 covers 15 residues. Trimming cost V 1 base and J 2 bases; bases outside gene matches: 5. From germline, CDR1 is SGHAT and CDR2 FQNNGV. CDR3 in amino acids: CASSLGGGNPYEQYF. The CDR3 DNA sequence: TGTGCCAGCAGCTTAGGGGGGGGAAACCCCTACGAGCAGTACTTC.

The chain combines TRBV7-3 with TRBJ2-1; TRBD2 agrees at 9 bases. This CDR3 contains 15 residues. Trimming at V came to 6 bases and at J to 2 bases, leaving 5 bases not matched to a gene. In germline, CDR1 is SGHTA, CDR2 FQGTGA. As DNA, the CDR3 is TGTGCCAGCAGTTATAGCGGGAGCGCCTACAATGAGCAGTTCTTC. Translation: CASSYSGSAYNEQFF.

The rearrangement joins TRBV6-5 to TRBJ1-2; 8 nucleotides line up with TRBD1. Germline assignment: CDR1 MNHEY and CDR2 SVGAGI. The V gene end was trimmed by 3 bases and the J gene end by 4 bases; junction bases not matched to a gene: 4. The CDR3 extends over 14 amino acids. The CDR3 nucleotides are TGTGCCAGCAGTTATCGGACAGGGCCCTATGGCTACACCTTC. This translates into CASSYRTGPYGYTF.

This chain joins TRBV19 and TRBJ1-2, with 8 bases aligning to TRBD1. The trim removed 5 bases at V and 9 bases at J, leaving 11 bases unmatched. The CDR3 length is 14 residues. Germline V gene lookup returns CDR1 LNHDA and CDR2 SQIVND (reference sequence). CDR3 residues: CASSSPGQVVRYTF. The CDR3 region has the DNA TGTGCCAGTAGTTCTCCGGGACAGGTAGTCCGCTACACCTTC.

The chain has TRBV3-1 (or the pseudogene TRBV3-2) and TRBJ2-7; 7 bases match TRBD1. The CDR3 consists of 14 residues. Germline V CDR1 and CDR2: LGHDT, YNNKEL (reference sequence). With V trimmed by 9 bases and J by 2 bases, 10 bases remained unmatched. In DNA, the CDR3 is TGTGCCAGTACGACCGGGACAGAGACCTACGAGCAGTACTTC. Translation: CASTTGTETYEQYF.

This rearrangement joins TRBV5-4 to TRBJ1-1, with a tentative D call TRBD1 (5 bases). Deletions cut 6 bases from V and 1 base from J, with 10 bases between. This CDR3 spans 13 amino acids. Germline V CDR1 and CDR2: SGHNT, YYREEE (reference sequence). The CDR3 coding sequence is TGTGCCAGCACTCAGGGAGGGAACACTGAAGCTTTCTTT. Its protein product is CASTQGGNTEAFF.

The rearrangement joins TRBV19 to TRBJ1-1, with 9 bases aligning to TRBD1. The CDR3 extends over 15 amino acids. Germline assignment: CDR1 LNHDA and CDR2 SQIVND (reference sequence). The trim removed 4 bases at V and 3 bases at J, leaving 6 bases unmatched. CDR3 in DNA: TGTGCCAGTAGTACGGACAGGGGACGGGACACTGAAGCTTTCTTT. This gives the protein CASSTDRGRDTEAFF.

The chain employs TRBV6-2 or TRBV6-3 and TRBJ2-3; possible D gene TRBD2, 6 bases. The CDR3 runs 17 residues. Trimming stripped 1 base from V and 2 bases from J, with 16 bases between. The V gene's germline CDR1 is MNHEY and CDR2 SVGEGT. CDR3 coding DNA: TGTGCCAGCAGTTACTTCGGGAGCGGAGGGGTCACAGATACGCAGTATTTT. Its translation is CASSYFGSGGVTDTQYF.

The chain links TRBV5-1 to TRBJ2-7; D remains unclear. V dropped 0 bases and J dropped 6 bases, with 7 bases sitting between them. CDR3 length: 12 residues. Germline-derived CDR1 and CDR2 are SGHRS and YFSETQ. This CDR3 reads CASSLGRGEQYF. The CDR3 DNA follows: TGCGCCAGCAGCTTGGGCCGCGGCGAGCAGTACTTC.

The rearrangement links TRBV11-1 to TRBJ2-1; 9 bases align to TRBD1. CDR3 length: 12 amino acids. The germline V gene has CDR1 SGHAT and CDR2 FQDESV (reference sequence). Unmatched junction bases numbered 7, after V lost 5 bases and J lost 14 bases. CDR3 sequence reads: CASSRQGGVEFF. DNA for the CDR3: TGTGCCAGCAGCCGACAGGGGGGGGTTGAGTTCTTC.

The chain's CDR3 is CASSPSSGYEQYF. Here the CDR3 DNA reads TGTGCCAGCTCACCTTCTAGCGGCTACGAGCAGTACTTC. The V gene is TRBV18, the J gene TRBJ2-7; 7 bases fit TRBD2. The trim removed 3 bases at V and 3 bases at J, leaving 2 bases unmatched. The CDR3 sequence is 13 residues long. Germline CDR1 is KGHSH and CDR2 is LQKENI.

The genes are TRBV5-1 and TRBJ2-3, with D possibly matching TRBD1 (7 bases). The germline V gene has CDR1 SGHRS and CDR2 YFSETQ. The CDR3 loop spans 14 amino acids. V lost 5 bases and J lost 2, with 12 bases in between. The CDR3 DNA reads TGCGCCAGCAGGGCGGGACAGCCCACAGATACGCAGTATTTT. Residues: CASRAGQPTDTQYF.

The CDR3 region is CASSNTDQPQHF. As DNA, the CDR3 is TGTGCCAGCAGCAACACGGATCAGCCCCAGCATTTT. V is TRBV6-5 and J is TRBJ1-5; D not certain. The length of the CDR3 is 12 residues. Trimming took off 6 bases at V and 5 bases at J, with 8 bases between the two ends. CDR1 MNHEY and CDR2 SVGAGI come from the germline V gene.

This rearrangement joins TRBV6-6 to TRBJ2-3; D is possibly TRBD2 (6 bases). The CDR3 is 13 residues long. V lost 7 bases, J lost 4 bases, and 12 bases lay in between. Germline-derived CDR1 and CDR2 are MNHNY and SVGAGI (reference sequence). The chain's CDR3 is CASTRTGADTQYF. CDR3 nucleotide sequence: TGTGCCAGCACCAGAACGGGGGCAGATACGCAGTATTTT.

This rearrangement joins TRBV5-4 to TRBJ1-1, with no clear D. V lost 4 bases and J 5 bases, leaving 15 bases between the germline ends. Germline V gene lookup returns CDR1 SGHNT and CDR2 YYREEE (reference sequence). This CDR3 region has 14 residues. The CDR3 region has the DNA TGTGCCAGCAGCCACACAGAAATTCGAACTGAAGCTTTCTTT. It specifies CASSHTEIRTEAFF.

This clone was seen only once. The genes are TRBV5-1 and TRBJ1-6; 8 bases match TRBD1. V shed 5 bases, J shed 10 bases, and the junction held 2 bases outside the gene matches. Germline loops: CDR1 SGHRS, CDR2 YFSETQ. This CDR3 has 12 amino acids. CDR3 loop: CASRQGASPLHF. DNA of the CDR3: TGCGCCAGCAGGCAGGGGGCATCACCCCTCCACTTT. The whole variable domain, filled in from reference TRBV5-1 and TRBJ1-6, reads KAGVTQTPRYLIKTRGQQVTLSCSPISGHRSVSWYQQTPGQGLQFLFEYFSETQRNKGNFPGRFSGRQFSNSRSEMNVSTLELGDSALYLCASRQGASPLHFGNGTRLTVT.

The V gene is TRBV7-9, the J gene TRBJ2-7; no clear D gene. CDR1 and CDR2 (germline): SEHNR, FQNEAQ (reference sequence). The V end was cut by 3 bases, the J end by 1 base, with 4 bases between. This CDR3 is 12 amino acids long. In nucleotides, the CDR3 is TGTGCCAGCAGCTTGGGATCCTACGAGCAGTACTTC. It encodes CASSLGSYEQYF.

The chain is built from TRBV12-3 or TRBV12-4 and TRBJ1-2; D is uncertain. Trimming removed 3 bases from V and 8 bases from J, with 10 bases in between. This CDR3 is 12 amino acids long. The CDR3 sequence is CASSFSSFGYTF. As DNA, the CDR3 is TGTGCCAGCAGTTTCTCCAGTTTCGGCTACACCTTC.

V usage is TRBV6-5 and J usage is TRBJ2-7, with 8 bases matching TRBD1. The germline V gene has CDR1 MNHEY and CDR2 SVGAGI. Losses at the gene ends were 8 bases for V and 4 bases for J; bases not matched to a gene: 10. The CDR3 covers 14 residues. Here the CDR3 DNA reads TGTGCCAGCCGATTTGGACAGGGCATATACGAGCAGTACTTC. It is translated as CASRFGQGIYEQYF.

The chain couples TRBV5-1 to TRBJ2-7; 9 nucleotides agree with TRBD1. The germline gives CDR1 SGHRS, CDR2 YFSETQ. Unmatched junction bases numbered 6, after V lost 4 bases and J lost 1 base. There are 15 residues in the CDR3. The CDR3 is CASSPGTGFSYEQYF. DNA of the CDR3: TGCGCCAGCAGCCCCGGGACAGGGTTTTCCTACGAGCAGTACTTC.

The chain couples TRBV12-3 or TRBV12-4 to TRBJ1-6; a possible D gene is TRBD1 (5 bases). CDR3 size: 13 residues. V shed 5 bases and J shed 10 bases, with 12 bases lying between them. Written as DNA, the CDR3 is TGTGCCAGCAGTGGGGCCATGGGGTCACCCCTCCACTTT. Translation gives CASSGAMGSPLHF.

This clone was seen more than once but under ten times. This chain joins TRBV7-2 and TRBJ2-1, with D perhaps TRBD2 (5 bases). Germline CDR1 reads SGHTA; CDR2 reads FQGNSA. V gave up 5 bases and J gave up 6 bases, with 20 bases separating them. CDR3 length equals 16 residues. Here the CDR3 reads CASSPSAALLGNEQFF. In nucleotides, the CDR3 is TGTGCCAGCAGCCCCTCAGCGGCCCTCCTGGGCAATGAGCAGTTCTTC.

This clone was seen just once. The rearrangement joins TRBV19 to TRBJ1-1, with TRBD1 matching 8 bases. The CDR3 has 15 amino acids. Unmatched junction bases numbered 6, after V lost 5 bases and J lost 1 base. The germline gives CDR1 LNHDA, CDR2 SQIVND (reference sequence). In DNA form, the CDR3 reads TGTGCCAGTAGTCCGTTGGACAGGGCGAACACTGAAGCTTTCTTT. Its protein is CASSPLDRANTEAFF.

The chain recombines TRBV3-1 (or the pseudogene TRBV3-2) with TRBJ2-5; 14 positions match TRBD2. Trimming took 5 bases from V and 4 from J; bases not matched to a gene: 6. CDR1 LGHDT and CDR2 YNNKEL come from the germline V gene (reference sequence). The CDR3 length is 16 residues. The CDR3 region has the DNA TGTGCCAGCAGCAGGGGACTAGCGGGGGCTGGAGAGACCCAGTACTTC. Protein: CASSRGLAGAGETQYF.

This clone was detected once. The chain joins TRBV6-5 to TRBJ2-1; 9 bases are shared with TRBD2. Losses at the gene ends were 8 bases for V and 3 bases for J; bases not matched to a gene: 8. CDR1 and CDR2 from the germline V gene are MNHEY and SVGAGI. This CDR3 comprises 15 residues. The CDR3 region has the DNA TGTGCCAGCTCAGACATAGCGGGGGACTACAATGAGCAGTTCTTC. It specifies CASSDIAGDYNEQFF.

The J gene is TRBJ1-5, the V gene TRBV6-2 or TRBV6-3; D gene unclear. V was cut by 5 bases and J by 0 bases, with 8 bases left in between. This CDR3 region has 14 residues. Germline V gene sequence: CDR1 MNHEY, CDR2 SVGEGT. The CDR3 loop is CASSLGGSNQPQHF. CDR3 sequence (DNA): TGTGCCAGCAGTCTGGGAGGTAGCAATCAGCCCCAGCATTTT.